A single sample is the source of the 9 T cell receptor beta chains below, sequenced in a study of Graves' ophthalmopathy and Graves' hyperthyroidism. RNA transcripts served as template for amplifying TCR beta CDR3 sequences. First-round RT-PCR with HTBI primers preceded a second-round multiplex PCR. Using its own MiXCR run on the multiplex PCR reads, TCRdb lists one record per CDR3 protein. The sample lists some 520,000 distinct CDR3 sequences, 14% seen once, with 8% to 10% in the top ten. The sequencing input was blood. The receptors here all came from a woman younger than 45 with Graves' ophthalmopathy.

This clonotype was detected many times. The chain employs TRBV6-5 and TRBJ2-7, with D tentatively TRBD1 (5 bases). The CDR3 is 13 residues long. Per the germline V gene, CDR1 is MNHEY and CDR2 is SVGAGI. Between the trimmed V and J ends, which lost 4 bases and 2 bases, there was a span of 9 bases. CDR3 coding DNA: TGTGCCAGCAGTTCGACAGCGACCTACGAGCAGTACTTC. Translation: CASSSTATYEQYF.

In its sample, this clonotype was seen many times. This sequence joins TRBV28 and TRBJ1-1; D might be TRBD1 (6 bases). This CDR3 has 12 amino acids. The germline CDR1 and CDR2 sequences are MDHEN and SYDVKM. The V end was cut by 7 bases, the J end by 8 bases, with 14 bases between. The chain's CDR3 is CASTRGSSEAFF. Here the CDR3 DNA reads TGTGCCAGCACCAGGGGCTCATCCGAAGCTTTCTTT.

This clonotype has at least ten counts. The chain combines TRBV2 with TRBJ2-7; D is possibly TRBD1 (6 bases). Trimming removed 2 bases from V and 12 bases from J, with 14 bases in between. CDR1 is SNHLY, CDR2 FYNNEI, per germline. CDR3 length equals 12 residues. CDR3 DNA: TGTGCCAGCAGTGAATCGGGACATCCCACGTACTTC. It is translated as CASSESGHPTYF.

Points on this clonotype: A much larger clone lies one base from this, so it may be a read error. The V call is TRBV6-2 or TRBV6-3, the J call TRBJ1-5; 9 nucleotides align to TRBD1. The V gene's germline CDR1 is MNHEY and CDR2 SVGEGT. The CDR3 spans 18 residues. V lost 2 bases, J lost 2 bases, and 10 bases stayed unmatched. This CDR3 reads CASSYPTGGGSGNQPQHF. For the CDR3, the DNA is TGTGCCAGCAGTTACCCTACAGGGGGCGGTAGTGGCAATCAGCCCCAGCATTTT.

The table lists this clonotype with a few counts. At one end the junction does not follow the germline gene, possibly because of a read error. The chain uses TRBV5-1 and TRBJ2-5; TRBD1 or TRBD2 may be the D gene (5 bases each). From germline, CDR1 is SGHRS and CDR2 YFSETQ. The CDR3 contains 16 residues. In nucleotides, the CDR3 is TGCGCCAGCAGCTTAGGACACGGCGGAAAGTGGGAGACCCAGTGCTTC. Protein sequence: CASSLGHGGKWETQCF.

This clonotype was recorded many times. J is TRBJ2-7 and V is TRBV11-2, with 9 bases that match TRBD2. Germline V gene sequence: CDR1 SGHAT, CDR2 FQNNGV. This CDR3 comprises 14 residues. V trimming: 5 bases; J trimming: 2 bases; junction bases outside the gene matches: 4. In DNA, the CDR3 is TGTGCCAGCAGCGGAGCGGGAGGACCCTACGAGCAGTACTTC. Translation: CASSGAGGPYEQYF.

This clonotype was counted ten times or more. The chain couples TRBV9 to TRBJ2-7; possible D gene TRBD2, 6 bases. Germline V gives CDR1 SGDLS, CDR2 YYNGEE. Trimming cost V 7 bases and J 7 bases, with 21 bases left between them. The CDR3 runs 14 residues. As DNA, the CDR3 is TGTGCCAGCGACCTTAACGGTGGGGCGGGGGAGCAGTACTTC. Translated: CASDLNGGAGEQYF.

This clonotype was observed at least ten times. The chain uses TRBV5-1 and TRBJ1-6, with a tentative D call TRBD1 (5 bases). V lost 0 bases, J lost 9 bases, and 13 bases lay in between. Per the germline V gene, CDR1 is SGHRS and CDR2 is YFSETQ. This CDR3 comprises 15 residues. CDR3 in amino acids: CASSLEQGGISPLHF. The DNA of the CDR3 is TGCGCCAGCAGCTTGGAGCAGGGTGGTATTTCACCCCTCCACTTT.

This clonotype has a count of ten or more. This chain connects TRBV28 to TRBJ2-7; 8 bases map to TRBD1. The CDR3 consists of 16 residues. Per germline, CDR1 MDHEN and CDR2 SYDVKM. Unmatched junction bases numbered 9, after V lost 2 bases and J lost 3 bases. CDR3 protein: CASSLGGQVSLYEQYF. DNA for the CDR3: TGTGCCAGCAGTTTAGGGGGACAGGTATCCCTCTACGAGCAGTACTTC. Drawing the rest from reference TRBV28 and TRBJ2-7, the complete variable domain is DVKVTQSSRYLVKRTGEKVFLECVQDMDHENMFWYRQDPGLGLRLIYFSYDVKMKEKGDIPEGYSVSREKKERFSLILESASTNQTSMYLCASSLGGQVSLYEQYFGPGTRLTVT.